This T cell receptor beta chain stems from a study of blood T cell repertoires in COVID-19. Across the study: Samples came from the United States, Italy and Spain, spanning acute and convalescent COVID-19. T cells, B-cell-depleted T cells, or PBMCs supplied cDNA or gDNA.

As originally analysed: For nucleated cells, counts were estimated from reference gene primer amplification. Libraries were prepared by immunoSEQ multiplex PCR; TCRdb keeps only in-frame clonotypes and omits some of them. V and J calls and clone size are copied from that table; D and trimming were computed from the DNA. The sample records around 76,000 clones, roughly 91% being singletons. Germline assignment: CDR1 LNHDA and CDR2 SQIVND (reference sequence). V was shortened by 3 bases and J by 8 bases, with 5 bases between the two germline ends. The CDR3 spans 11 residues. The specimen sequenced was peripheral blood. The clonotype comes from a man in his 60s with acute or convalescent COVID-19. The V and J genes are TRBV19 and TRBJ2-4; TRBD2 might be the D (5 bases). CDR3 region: CASSMEDIQYF. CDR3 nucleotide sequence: TGTGCCAGTAGTATGGAGGACATTCAGTACTTC.